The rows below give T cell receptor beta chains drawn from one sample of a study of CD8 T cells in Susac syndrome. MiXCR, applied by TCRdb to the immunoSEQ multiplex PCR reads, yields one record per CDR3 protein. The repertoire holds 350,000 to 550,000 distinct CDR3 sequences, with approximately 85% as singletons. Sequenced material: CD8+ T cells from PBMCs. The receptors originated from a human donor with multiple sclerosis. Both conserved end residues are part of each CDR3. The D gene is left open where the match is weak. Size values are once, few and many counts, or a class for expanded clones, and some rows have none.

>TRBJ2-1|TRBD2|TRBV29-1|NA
TGCAGCGTTGATGGCGGCACTAGCGCGAGCTCCTACAATGAGCAGTTCTTC
CSVDGGTSASSYNEQFF
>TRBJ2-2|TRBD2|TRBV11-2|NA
TGTGCCAGCAGCGGGGGACTAGCGGGATACACCGGGGAGCTGTTTTTT
CASSGGLAGYTGELFF
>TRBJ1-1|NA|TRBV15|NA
TGTGCCACCAGCAGAGAAGGGACGTACACTGAAGCTTTCTTT
CATSREGTYTEAFF
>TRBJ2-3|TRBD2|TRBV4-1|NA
TGCGCCAGCAGCCGCTCGGGGCTAGCGGACTCAGATACGCAGTATTTT
CASSRSGLADSDTQYF
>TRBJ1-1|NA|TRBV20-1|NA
TGCAGTGCTAGTTGGCAGGGACCGAACACTGAAGCTTTCTTT
CSASWQGPNTEAFF
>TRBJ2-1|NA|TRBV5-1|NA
TGCGCCAGCAGCTTCCCAGTCGCTGAGCAGTTCTTC
CASSFPVAEQFF
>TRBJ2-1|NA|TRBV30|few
TGTGCCTGGAGCCCTGGAAACAATGAGCAGTTCTTC
CAWSPGNNEQFF
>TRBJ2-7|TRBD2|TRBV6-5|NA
TGTGCCAGCAGCGAAAAACCGGGACTAACTTACGAGCAGTACTTC
CASSEKPGLTYEQYF
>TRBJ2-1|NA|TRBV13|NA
TGTGCCAGCAGCTTAGACACCCTATACAATGAGCAGTTCTTC
CASSLDTLYNEQFF
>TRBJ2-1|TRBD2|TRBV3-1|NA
TGTGCCAGCAGCCAAGATCGGGGACTAGCGGGGGGGCCCGACAATGAGCAGTTCTTC
CASSQDRGLAGGPDNEQFF
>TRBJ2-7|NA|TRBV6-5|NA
TGTGCCAGCAGTTACTTGTCAGGGGGGTACGAGCAGTACTTC
CASSYLSGGYEQYF
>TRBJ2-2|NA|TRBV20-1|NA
TGCAGTGCTAGAGGACCGTACACCGGGGAGCTGTTTTTT
CSARGPYTGELFF
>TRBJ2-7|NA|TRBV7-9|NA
TGTGCCAGCAGCCCCCCCCACTCCTACGAGCAGTACTTC
CASSPPHSYEQYF
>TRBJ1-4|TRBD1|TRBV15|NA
TGTGCCACCAGCAGAGGGGAGGGACAGGGAAATGAAAAACTGTTTTTT
CATSRGEGQGNEKLFF
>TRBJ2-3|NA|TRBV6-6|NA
TGTGCCAGCAGTGCTAGCGTTACAAGCACAGATACGCAGTATTTT
CASSASVTSTDTQYF
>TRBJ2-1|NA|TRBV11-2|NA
TGTGCCAGCAGCTTAGATCCGGTGCCTTTTAGCTCCTACAATGAGCAGTTCTTC
CASSLDPVPFSSYNEQFF
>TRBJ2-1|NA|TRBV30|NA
TGTGCCTGGAGTGTACTAAATAAGGATGATATTGGGCAGTTCTTC
CAWSVLNKDDIGQFF
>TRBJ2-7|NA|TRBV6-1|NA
TGTGCCAGCAGTGATCTGGGTCACCTCTACGAGCAGTACTTC
CASSDLGHLYEQYF
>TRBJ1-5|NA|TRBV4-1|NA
TGCGCCAGCAGCCTCACAGGGCAGTGGTTACAGCCCCAGCATTTT
CASSLTGQWLQPQHF
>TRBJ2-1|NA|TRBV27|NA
TGTGCCAGCAGCCCTCCAGGCAGGTCAGGGTATAATGAGCAGTTCTTC
CASSPPGRSGYNEQFF
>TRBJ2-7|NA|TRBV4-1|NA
TGCGCCAGCAGCCAGGGGACTTATCACGAGCAGTACTTC
CASSQGTYHEQYF
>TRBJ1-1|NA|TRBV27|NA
TGTGCCAGCAGTTTGTGGGGTCCGAACACTGAAGCTTTCTTT
CASSLWGPNTEAFF
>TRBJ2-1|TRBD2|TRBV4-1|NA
TGCGCCAGCAGCCAGGTCCTAGCGGGGGGCTTGGGCTACAATGAGCAGTTCTTC
CASSQVLAGGLGYNEQFF
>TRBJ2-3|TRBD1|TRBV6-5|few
TGTGCCAGCAGTTACAACAGGGGCAAAGGGGATACGCAGTATTTT
CASSYNRGKGDTQYF
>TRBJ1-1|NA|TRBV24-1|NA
TGTGCCACCAGGCCCACGGGGGTGAACACTGAAGCTTTCTTT
CATRPTGVNTEAFF
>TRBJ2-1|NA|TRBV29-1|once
TGCACCGCTTGGGGGAGTAATGAGCAGTTCTTC
CTAWGSNEQFF
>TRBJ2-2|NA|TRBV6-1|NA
TGTGCGTTACGGATTACCGGGGAGCTGTTTTTT
CALRITGELFF
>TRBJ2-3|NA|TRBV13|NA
TGTGCCACCTACCTAGGGCAGGCCACGACAGATACGCAGTATTTT
CATYLGQATTDTQYF
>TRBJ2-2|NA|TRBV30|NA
TGTGCCTGTCTGGGGGTAGCGGAGCTGAACACCGGGGAGCTGTTTTTT
CACLGVAELNTGELFF
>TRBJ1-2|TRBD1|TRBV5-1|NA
TGCGCCAGCAGCTTCGGGACAGGGGAGTCTACGGGCTACACCTTC
CASSFGTGESTGYTF
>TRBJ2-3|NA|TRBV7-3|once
TGTGCCAGCAGCCCTGGGCTTGGGCCCAATACGCAGTATTTT
CASSPGLGPNTQYF
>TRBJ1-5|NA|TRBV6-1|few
TGTGCCAGCAGTAGCAATCAGCCCCAGCATTTT
CASSSNQPQHF
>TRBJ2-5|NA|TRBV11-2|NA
TGTGCCAGCAGCTGGGATTCGGGGCCGGGGGAGACCCAGTACTTC
CASSWDSGPGETQYF
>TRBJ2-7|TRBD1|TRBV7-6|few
TGTGCCAGCAGCCCCTGGGACAGGCCCTACGAGCAGTACTTC
CASSPWDRPYEQYF
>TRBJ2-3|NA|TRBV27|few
TGTGCCAGCAGGGCAGGGCGGTACACAGATACGCAGTATTTT
CASRAGRYTDTQYF
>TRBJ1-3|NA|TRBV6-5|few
TGTGCCAGCAGTGACTCTGGAAACACCATATATTTT
CASSDSGNTIYF
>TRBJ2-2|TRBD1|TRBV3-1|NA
TGTGCCAGCAGCCAACCGGGACAGAGTTACACCGGGGAGCTGTTTTTT
CASSQPGQSYTGELFF
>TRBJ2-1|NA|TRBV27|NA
TGTGCCAGCCGTTACGACAGTAGCCTCTACAATGAGCAGTTCTTC
CASRYDSSLYNEQFF
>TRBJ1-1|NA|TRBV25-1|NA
TGTGCCAGCAGTGAATATCTTTTAGGGGAAGCTTTCTTT
CASSEYLLGEAFF
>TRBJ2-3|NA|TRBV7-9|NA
TGTGCCAGCAGCTTAGGGGCACCCACAGATACGCAGTATTTT
CASSLGAPTDTQYF
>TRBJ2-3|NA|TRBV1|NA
TGCACCAGCAGCCGATTCCCTTCCCGGACAGCGACTAGCGGGAGCCCAGATACGCAGTATTTT
CTSSRFPSRTATSGSPDTQYF
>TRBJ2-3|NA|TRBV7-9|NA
TGTGCCAGCAGCCCTGGCGAGGGGTGGCCAGATACGCAGTATTTT
CASSPGEGWPDTQYF
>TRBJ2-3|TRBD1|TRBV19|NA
TGTGCCAGTAGCCAGGGGGCCGCAGATACGCAGTATTTT
CASSQGAADTQYF
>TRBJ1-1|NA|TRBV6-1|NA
TGTGCCAGCACATTCCTCTGGCCCGAAGGAACTGAAGCTTTCTTT
CASTFLWPEGTEAFF
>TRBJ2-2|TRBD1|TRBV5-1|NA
TGCGCCAGCAGCTGGACAGGACGGGGGGAGCTGTTTTTT
CASSWTGRGELFF
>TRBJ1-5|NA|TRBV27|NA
TGTGCCAGCAGTTTATTTGGTGGTCAGCCCCAGCATTTT
CASSLFGGQPQHF
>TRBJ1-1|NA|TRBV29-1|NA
TGCAGCGTTGTGGCGGACACTGAAGCTTTCTTT
CSVVADTEAFF
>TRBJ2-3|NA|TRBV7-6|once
TGTGCCAGCAGCCCGCAGATCACAGATACGCAGTATTTT
CASSPQITDTQYF